The 10 T cell receptor beta chains below all came from one sample that was sequenced in a study of CXCR3-negative and CXCR3-positive naive CD8 T cells. Libraries were UMI-labeled 5' RACE TRB cDNA. TCRdb reprocessed the 5' RACE reads and reports one entry per CDR3 protein, with no DNA. The sample table includes around 29,000 distinct CDR3 sequences. The specimen sequenced was memory CD8+ T cells from blood. These receptors came from a human donor in good health. Some clones in this sample may be carry-over from other donors' samples.

The chain links TRBV7-3 to TRBJ2-1; TCRdb's D call, TRBD2, is unchecked because there is no DNA. Looked up from germline, CDR1 is SGHTA and CDR2 is FQGTGA. The CDR3 is made up of 14 amino acids. CDR3 region: CASSPPDRYNEQFF.

V gene TRBV19 combines with J gene TRBJ2-7; the D call of TRBD2 rests on TCRdb alone, since no DNA is present to check it. The CDR3 spans 17 residues. CDR1 and CDR2 from the germline V gene are LNHDA and SQIVND (reference sequence). The CDR3 is CASSPIRGTASSYEQYF.

This clonotype registers medium-sized (0.01 to 0.1%) by frequency. This chain connects TRBV6-5 to TRBJ1-2; lacking DNA, the TRBD1 call made by TCRdb goes unchecked. CDR1 is MNHEY, CDR2 SVGAGI, per germline. The CDR3 has 13 amino acids. The CDR3 sequence: CASSYSPGQGYTF.

J is TRBJ1-5 and V is TRBV20-1; as DNA is missing, the TRBD1 call by TCRdb cannot be tested. Germline CDR1 and CDR2: DFQATT and SNEGSKA (reference sequence). The CDR3 has 17 residues. The CDR3 protein is CSARGAGWPLSNQPQHF.

The chain couples TRBV23-1 to TRBJ2-7; TCRdb lists TRBD2, though no DNA is available to test this call. TRBV23-1 qualifies as an ORF whose function is uncertain. The CDR3 loop spans 15 amino acids. Here the CDR3 reads CASSPDPGLLYERYF.

The chain carries TRBV7-6 and TRBJ2-2. Germline V lookup: CDR1 SGHVS, CDR2 FNYEAQ. The CDR3 is 14 amino acids. CDR3 loop: CASSLSGDTGELFF. The variable domain in full, completed from reference TRBV7-6 and TRBJ2-2, reads GAGVSQSPRYKVTKRGQDVALRCDPISGHVSLYWYRQALGQGPEFLTYFNYEAQQDKSGLPNDRFSAERPEGSISTLTIQRTEQRDSAMYRCASSLSGDTGELFFGEGSRLTVL.

This chain joins TRBV29-1 and TRBJ2-1; the D call from TCRdb, TRBD1, cannot be confirmed without DNA. The CDR3 totals 14 residues. Germline V gene lookup returns CDR1 SQVTM and CDR2 ANQGSEA. Here the CDR3 reads CSVGGDLENNEQFF.

The rearrangement links TRBV4-3 to TRBJ2-5; TCRdb designates TRBD2, a call that cannot be tested without DNA. The CDR3 is 17 residues long. Germline V CDR1 and CDR2: LGHNA, YSLEER. CDR3: CASSQDYAGGPQETQYF.

The rearrangement joins TRBV19 to TRBJ2-2. This CDR3 spans 14 amino acids. The germline CDR1 and CDR2 sequences are LNHDA and SQIVND (reference sequence). The CDR3 here is CASSMEGLAGELFF.

The chain links TRBV20-1 to TRBJ2-7; there is no DNA to check the TCRdb D call of TRBD2. The CDR3 runs 14 residues. The germline V gene has CDR1 DFQATT and CDR2 SNEGSKA (reference sequence). CDR3 amino acids: CSVPGGADFHEQYF.